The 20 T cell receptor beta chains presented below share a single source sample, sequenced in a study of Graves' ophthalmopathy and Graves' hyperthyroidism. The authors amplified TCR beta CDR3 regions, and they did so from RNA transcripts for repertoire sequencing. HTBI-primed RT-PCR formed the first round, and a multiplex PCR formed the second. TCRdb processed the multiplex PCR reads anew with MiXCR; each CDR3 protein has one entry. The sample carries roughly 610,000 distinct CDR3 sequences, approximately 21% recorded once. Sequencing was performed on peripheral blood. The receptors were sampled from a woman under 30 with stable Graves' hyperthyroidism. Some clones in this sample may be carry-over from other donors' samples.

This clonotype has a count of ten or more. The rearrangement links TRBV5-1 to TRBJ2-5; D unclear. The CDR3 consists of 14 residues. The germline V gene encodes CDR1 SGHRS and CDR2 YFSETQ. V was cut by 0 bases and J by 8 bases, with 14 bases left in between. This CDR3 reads CASSLAPGSETQYF. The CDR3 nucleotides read TGCGCCAGCAGCTTGGCCCCGGGCAGTGAAACCCAGTACTTC.

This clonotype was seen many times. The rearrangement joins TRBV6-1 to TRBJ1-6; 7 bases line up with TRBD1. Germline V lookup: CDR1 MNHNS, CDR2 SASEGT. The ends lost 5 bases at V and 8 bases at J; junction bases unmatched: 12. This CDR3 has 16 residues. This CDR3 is CASSPTDRDTYSPLHF. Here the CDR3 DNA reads TGTGCCAGCAGTCCCACCGACAGGGATACGTATTCACCCCTCCACTTT.

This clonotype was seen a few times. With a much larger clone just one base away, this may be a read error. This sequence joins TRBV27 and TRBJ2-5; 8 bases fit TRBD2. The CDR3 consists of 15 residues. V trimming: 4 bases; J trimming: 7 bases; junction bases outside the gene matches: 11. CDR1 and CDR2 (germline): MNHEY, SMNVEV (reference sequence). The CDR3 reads CASSSGTSSVRTQYF. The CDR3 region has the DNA TGTGCCAGCAGTTCCGGGACTAGTAGCGTAAGGACCCAGTACTTC.

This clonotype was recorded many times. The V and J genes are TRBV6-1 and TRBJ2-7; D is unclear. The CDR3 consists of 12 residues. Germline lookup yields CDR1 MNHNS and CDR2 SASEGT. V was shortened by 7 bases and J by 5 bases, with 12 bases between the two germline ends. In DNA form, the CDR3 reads TGTGCCAGCAACGATGCCGGCGACGAGCAGTACTTC. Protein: CASNDAGDEQYF.

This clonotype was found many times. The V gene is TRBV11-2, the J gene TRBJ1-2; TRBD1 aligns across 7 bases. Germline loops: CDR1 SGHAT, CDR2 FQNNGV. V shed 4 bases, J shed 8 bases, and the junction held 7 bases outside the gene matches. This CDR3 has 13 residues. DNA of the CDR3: TGTGCCAGCAGCTCGACAGGGCGATACGGCTACACCTTC. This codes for CASSSTGRYGYTF.

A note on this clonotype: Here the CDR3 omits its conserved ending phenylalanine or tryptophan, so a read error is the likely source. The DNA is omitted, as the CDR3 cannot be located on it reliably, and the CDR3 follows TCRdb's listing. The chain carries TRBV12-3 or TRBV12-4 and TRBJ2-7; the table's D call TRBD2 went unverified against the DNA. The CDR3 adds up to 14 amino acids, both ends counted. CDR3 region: CASITGPGLNEQYI.

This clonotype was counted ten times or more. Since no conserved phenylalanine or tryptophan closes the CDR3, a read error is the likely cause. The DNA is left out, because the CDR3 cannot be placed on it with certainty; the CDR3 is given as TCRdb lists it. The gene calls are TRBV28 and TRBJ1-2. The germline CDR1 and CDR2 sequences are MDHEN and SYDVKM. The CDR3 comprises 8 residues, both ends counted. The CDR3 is CASSLGVP.

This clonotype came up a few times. CDR3 amino acids: CSVEIGGSGGTYEQYF. CDR3 sequence (DNA): TGCAGCGTTGAAATAGGCGGCAGCGGCGGGACCTACGAGCAGTACTTC. V and J are TRBV29-1 and TRBJ2-7, with a tentative D call TRBD2 (6 bases). CDR3 length: 16 residues. V dropped 2 bases and J dropped 2 bases, with 19 bases sitting between them. Germline lookup yields CDR1 SQVTM and CDR2 ANQGSEA.

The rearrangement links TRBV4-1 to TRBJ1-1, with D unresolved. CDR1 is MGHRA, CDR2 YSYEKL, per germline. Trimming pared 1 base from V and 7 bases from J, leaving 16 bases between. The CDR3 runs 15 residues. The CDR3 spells CASSQVRRQVGEAFF. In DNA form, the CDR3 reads TGCGCCAGCAGCCAAGTTCGGAGGCAGGTGGGTGAAGCTTTCTTT.

The CDR3 is CARDGLGAPYEQYF. In nucleotides, the CDR3 is TGCGCCAGGGATGGACTGGGAGCTCCCTACGAGCAGTACTTC. The rearrangement joins TRBV10-2 to TRBJ2-7; tentative D call: TRBD2 (5 bases). The V gene's germline CDR1 is WSHSY and CDR2 SAAADI. With 9 bases removed from V and 2 bases from J, the gap between germline ends came to 17 bases. CDR3 length: 14 amino acids.

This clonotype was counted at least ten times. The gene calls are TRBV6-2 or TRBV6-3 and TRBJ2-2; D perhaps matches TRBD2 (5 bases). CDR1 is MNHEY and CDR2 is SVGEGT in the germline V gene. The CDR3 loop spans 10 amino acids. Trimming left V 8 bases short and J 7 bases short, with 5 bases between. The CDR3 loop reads CASRDGELFF. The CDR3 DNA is TGTGCCAGCCGGGACGGGGAGCTGTTTTTT.

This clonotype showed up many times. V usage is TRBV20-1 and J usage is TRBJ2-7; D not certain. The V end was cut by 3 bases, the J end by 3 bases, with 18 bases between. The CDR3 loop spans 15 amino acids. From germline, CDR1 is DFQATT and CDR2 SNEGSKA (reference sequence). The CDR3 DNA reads TGCAGTGCTAGCCCCAACACGAAGCAAAACTACGAGCAGTACTTC. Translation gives CSASPNTKQNYEQYF.

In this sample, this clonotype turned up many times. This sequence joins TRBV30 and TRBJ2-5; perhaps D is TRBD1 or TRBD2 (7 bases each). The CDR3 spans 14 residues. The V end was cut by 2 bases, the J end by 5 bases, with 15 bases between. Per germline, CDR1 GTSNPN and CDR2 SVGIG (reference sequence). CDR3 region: CAWSIRGGLETQYF. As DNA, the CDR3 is TGTGCCTGGAGTATCAGGGGGGGCCTGGAGACCCAGTACTTC.

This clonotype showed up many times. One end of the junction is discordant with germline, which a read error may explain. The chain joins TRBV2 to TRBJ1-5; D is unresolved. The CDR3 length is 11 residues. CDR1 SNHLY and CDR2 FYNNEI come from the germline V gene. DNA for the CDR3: TGTGCCAGCACCAATAATCAGCCCGAGCATTTT. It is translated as CASTNNQPEHF.

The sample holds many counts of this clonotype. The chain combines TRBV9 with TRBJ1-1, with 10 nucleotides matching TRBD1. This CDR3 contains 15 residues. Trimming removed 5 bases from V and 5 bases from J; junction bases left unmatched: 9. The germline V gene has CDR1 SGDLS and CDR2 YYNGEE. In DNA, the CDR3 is TGTGCCAGCAGTCAAATTGGACAGGGGGGAACTGAAGCTTTCTTT. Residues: CASSQIGQGGTEAFF. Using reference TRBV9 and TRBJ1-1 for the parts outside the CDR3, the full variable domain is DSGVTQTPKHLITATGQRVTLRCSPRSGDLSVYWYQQSLDQGLQFLIQYYNGEERAKGNILERFSAQQFPDLHSELNLSSLELGDSALYFCASSQIGQGGTEAFFGQGTRLTVV.

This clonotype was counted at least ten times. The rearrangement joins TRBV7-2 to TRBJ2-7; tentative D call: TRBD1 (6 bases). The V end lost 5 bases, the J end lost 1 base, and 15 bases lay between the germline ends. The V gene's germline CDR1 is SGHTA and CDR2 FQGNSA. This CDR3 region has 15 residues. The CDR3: CASSLITGSSYEQYF. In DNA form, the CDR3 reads TGTGCCAGCAGCCTCATAACAGGGTCTTCCTACGAGCAGTACTTC.

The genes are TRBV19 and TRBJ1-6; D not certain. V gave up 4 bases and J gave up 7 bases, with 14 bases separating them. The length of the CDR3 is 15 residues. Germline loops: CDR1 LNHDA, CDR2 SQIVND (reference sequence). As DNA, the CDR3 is TGTGCCAGTAGTAAATCGGGATCCACGAATTCACCCCTCCACTTT. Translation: CASSKSGSTNSPLHF.

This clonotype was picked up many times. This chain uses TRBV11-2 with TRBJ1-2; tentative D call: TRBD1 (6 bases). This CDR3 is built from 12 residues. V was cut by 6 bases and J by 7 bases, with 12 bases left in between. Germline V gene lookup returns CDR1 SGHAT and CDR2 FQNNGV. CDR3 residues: CASRTRGFGYTF. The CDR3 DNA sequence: TGTGCCAGCAGAACCAGGGGATTTGGCTACACCTTC.

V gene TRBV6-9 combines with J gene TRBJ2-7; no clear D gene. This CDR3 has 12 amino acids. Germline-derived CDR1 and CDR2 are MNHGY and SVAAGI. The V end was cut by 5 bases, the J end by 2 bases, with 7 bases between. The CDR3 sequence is CASSIYPYEQYF. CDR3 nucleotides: TGTGCCAGCAGTATATACCCCTACGAGCAGTACTTC.

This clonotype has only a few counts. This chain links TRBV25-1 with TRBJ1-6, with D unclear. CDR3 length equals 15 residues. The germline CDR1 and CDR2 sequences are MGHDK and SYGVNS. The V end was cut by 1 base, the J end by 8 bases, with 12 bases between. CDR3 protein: CASSESDFFYSPLHF. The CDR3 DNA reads TGTGCCAGCAGTGAATCCGACTTCTTCTATTCACCCCTCCACTTT.